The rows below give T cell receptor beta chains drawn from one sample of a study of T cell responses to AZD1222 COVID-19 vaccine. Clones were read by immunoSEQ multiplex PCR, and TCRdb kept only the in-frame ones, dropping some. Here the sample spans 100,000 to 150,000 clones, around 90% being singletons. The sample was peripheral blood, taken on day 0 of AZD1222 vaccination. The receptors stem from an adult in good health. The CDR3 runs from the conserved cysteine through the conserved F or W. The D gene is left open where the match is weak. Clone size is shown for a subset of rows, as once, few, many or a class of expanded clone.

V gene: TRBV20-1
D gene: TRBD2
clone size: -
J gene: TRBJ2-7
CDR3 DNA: TGCAGTGCTAGTAGCGGGAGGACATCCTACGAGCAGTACTTC
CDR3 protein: CSASSGRTSYEQYF

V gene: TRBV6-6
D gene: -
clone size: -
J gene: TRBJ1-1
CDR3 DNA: TGTGCCAGCAGACTCGACTTGAACATGGTCACTGAAGCTTTCTTT
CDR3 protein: CASRLDLNMVTEAFF

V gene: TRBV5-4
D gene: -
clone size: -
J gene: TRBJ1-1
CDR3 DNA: TGTGCCAGCAGCTTGGCGGGCATCCACGACGGCACTGAAGCTTTCTTT
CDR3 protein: CASSLAGIHDGTEAFF

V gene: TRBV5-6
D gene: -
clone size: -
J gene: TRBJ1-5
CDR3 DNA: TGTGCCAGCAGCCCATTGGGGGGCAATCAGCCCCAGCATTTT
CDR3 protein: CASSPLGGNQPQHF

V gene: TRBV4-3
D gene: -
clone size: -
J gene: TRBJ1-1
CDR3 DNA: TGCGCCAGCAGTCAAAGAACGCGGGACCGGACTTTGAACACTGAAGCTTTCTTT
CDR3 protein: CASSQRTRDRTLNTEAFF

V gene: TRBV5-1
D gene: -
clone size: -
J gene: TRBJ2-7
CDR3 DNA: TGCGCCAGCAGCTTGGACCAGAGCTACGAGCAGTACTTC
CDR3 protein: CASSLDQSYEQYF

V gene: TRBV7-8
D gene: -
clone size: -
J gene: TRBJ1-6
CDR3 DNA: TGTGCCAGCAGCTTAGTAAAGGGTGGGAATTCACCCCTCCACTTT
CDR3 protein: CASSLVKGGNSPLHF

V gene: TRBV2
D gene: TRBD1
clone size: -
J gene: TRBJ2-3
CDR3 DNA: TGTGCCAGCAGTGAACGCCGACAGGGAGATACGCAGTATTTT
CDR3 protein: CASSERRQGDTQYF

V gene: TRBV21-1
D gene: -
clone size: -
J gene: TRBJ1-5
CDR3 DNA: TGTGCCAGCAGCCATGGGAATTTCAATCAGCCCCAGCATTTT
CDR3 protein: CASSHGNFNQPQHF

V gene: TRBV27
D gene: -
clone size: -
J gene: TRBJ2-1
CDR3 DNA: TGTGCCAGCAGTTTCTCCACCGCTTCCTACAATGAGCAGTTCTTC
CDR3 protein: CASSFSTASYNEQFF

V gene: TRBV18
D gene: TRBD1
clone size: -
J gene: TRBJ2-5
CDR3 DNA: TGTGCCAGCTCCTCAGGGGGCGCGAGGACCCAAGAGACCCAGTACTTC
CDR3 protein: CASSSGGARTQETQYF

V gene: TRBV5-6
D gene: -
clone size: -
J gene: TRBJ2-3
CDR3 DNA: TGTGCCAGCAGCTTGGACGTCGGTGGCTATACAGATACGCAGTATTTT
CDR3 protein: CASSLDVGGYTDTQYF

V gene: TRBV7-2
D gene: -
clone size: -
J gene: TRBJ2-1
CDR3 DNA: TGTGCCAGCAGTCTGGACGAGAGCTCCTACAATGAGCAGTTCTTC
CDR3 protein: CASSLDESSYNEQFF

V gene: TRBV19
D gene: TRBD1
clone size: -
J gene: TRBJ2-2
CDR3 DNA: TGTGCCAGTAGGCTTCCGGACAGGGGTTCAGCGGACACCGGGGAGCTGTTTTTT
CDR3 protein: CASRLPDRGSADTGELFF

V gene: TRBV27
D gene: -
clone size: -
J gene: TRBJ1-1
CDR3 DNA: TGTGCCAGCAGCCCCCGGGTAGGGTCGGCTGAAGCTTTCTTT
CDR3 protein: CASSPRVGSAEAFF

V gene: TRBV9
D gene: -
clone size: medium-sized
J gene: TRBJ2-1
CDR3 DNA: TGTGCCAGCAGCGCGGGTGGGAGCGGATCTTACAATGAGCAGTTCTTC
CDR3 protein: CASSAGGSGSYNEQFF

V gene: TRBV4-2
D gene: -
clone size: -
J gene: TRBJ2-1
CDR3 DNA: TGTGCCAGCAGCCAAGACGGACATACCTCTTACAATGAGCAGTTCTTC
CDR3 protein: CASSQDGHTSYNEQFF

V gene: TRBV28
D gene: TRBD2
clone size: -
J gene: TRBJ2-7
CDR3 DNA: TGTGCCAGCACAGTTTACAGCGGGAGCTTCGAGCAGTACTTC
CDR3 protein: CASTVYSGSFEQYF

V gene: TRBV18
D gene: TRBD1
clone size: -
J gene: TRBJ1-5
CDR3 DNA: TGTGCCAGCTCACCTACACAGGGGGCGGACCAGCCCCAGCATTTT
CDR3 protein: CASSPTQGADQPQHF

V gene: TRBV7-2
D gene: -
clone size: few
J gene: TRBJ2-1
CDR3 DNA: TGTGCCAGCAGCTTAAGGGGTAGGAATGAGCAGTTCTTC
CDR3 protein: CASSLRGRNEQFF

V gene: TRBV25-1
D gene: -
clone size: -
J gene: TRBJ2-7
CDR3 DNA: TGTGCCAGCAGTGGGCCCCGGACGCTTAAGCCCTACGAGCAGTACTTC
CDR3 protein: CASSGPRTLKPYEQYF

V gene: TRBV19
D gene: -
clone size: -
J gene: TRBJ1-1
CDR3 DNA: TGTGCCAGTAGTATCGGCAGGGAGGCTGAAGCTTTCTTT
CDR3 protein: CASSIGREAEAFF

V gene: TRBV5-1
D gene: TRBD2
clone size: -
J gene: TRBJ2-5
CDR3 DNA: TGCGCCAGCAGCTTGGGGGCCCGGCTAGCGGAGCAAGAGACCCAGTACTTC
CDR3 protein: CASSLGARLAEQETQYF

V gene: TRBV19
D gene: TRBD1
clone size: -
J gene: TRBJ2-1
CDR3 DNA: TGTGCCAGTAGTAGAAGGGAACAGGGGAGTGAGCAGTTCTTC
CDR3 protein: CASSRREQGSEQFF

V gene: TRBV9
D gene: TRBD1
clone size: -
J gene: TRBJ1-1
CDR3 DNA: TGTGCCAGCAGCGCCCGACAGGGGCCCCCCACTGAAGCTTTCTTT
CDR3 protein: CASSARQGPPTEAFF

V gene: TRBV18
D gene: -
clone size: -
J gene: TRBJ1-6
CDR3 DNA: TGTGCCAGCTCATTCACGACCGAGCTGCCCCTCCACTTT
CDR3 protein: CASSFTTELPLHF

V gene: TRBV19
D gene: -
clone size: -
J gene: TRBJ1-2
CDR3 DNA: TGTGCCAGTAGTATAGGGGGAGTAGGGTATGGCTACACCTTC
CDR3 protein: CASSIGGVGYGYTF

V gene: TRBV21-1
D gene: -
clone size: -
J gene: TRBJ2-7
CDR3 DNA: TGTGCCAGCAGCACCGGGAGCTACTACGAGCAGTACTTC
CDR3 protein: CASSTGSYYEQYF

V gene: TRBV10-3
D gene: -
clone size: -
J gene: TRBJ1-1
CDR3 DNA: TGTGCCATCAGCATACGGGGGGGCAGCATGAACACTGAAGCTTTCTTT
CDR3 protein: CAISIRGGSMNTEAFF

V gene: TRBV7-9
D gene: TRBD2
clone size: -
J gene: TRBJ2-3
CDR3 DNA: TGTGCCAGCAGCTTAACTATACTAGCGGGAGGGCGGTGGACGCAGTATTTT
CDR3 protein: CASSLTILAGGRWTQYF

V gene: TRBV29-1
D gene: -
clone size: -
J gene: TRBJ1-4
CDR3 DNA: TGCAGCGTTGAGGAGGGGGTGGCTGAAAAACTGTTTTTT
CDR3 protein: CSVEEGVAEKLFF

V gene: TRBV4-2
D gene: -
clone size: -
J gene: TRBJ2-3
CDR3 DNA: TGTGCCAGCAGCCAAGATTACTCCGCGGATACGCAGTATTTT
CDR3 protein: CASSQDYSADTQYF